Shown below are 2 T cell receptor beta chains from a single sample sequenced in a study of cytomegalovirus exposure and HLA in healthy donors. PCR was performed using 60 Vbeta and 13 Jbeta primers. Clones were sequenced by immunoSEQ multiplex PCR, and TCRdb holds only the in-frame ones, with some missing. The data hold about 140,000 clones, with roughly 80% observed a single time. Sequencing used PBMCs. The receptors originated from a female donor in good health and CMV-seronegative.

The V and J genes are TRBV27 and TRBJ2-7; TRBD1 agrees at 10 bases. The CDR3 is 14 residues long. Unmatched junction bases numbered 5, after V lost 7 bases and J lost 2 bases. CDR1 and CDR2 from the germline V gene are MNHEY and SMNVEV (reference sequence). The CDR3 region is CASMPGQGTYEQYF. CDR3 nucleotide sequence: TGTGCCAGCATGCCGGGACAGGGGACCTACGAGCAGTACTTC.

The gene calls are TRBV19 and TRBJ1-2; D call uncertain. Germline assignment: CDR1 LNHDA and CDR2 SQIVND (reference sequence). This CDR3 contains 15 residues. V shed 4 bases and J shed 6 bases, with 18 bases lying between them. This CDR3 is CASSNIRQEIDGYTF. The CDR3 DNA reads TGTGCCAGTAGTAATATCAGGCAGGAAATAGATGGCTACACCTTC. The entire variable domain, with the rest obtained from reference TRBV19 and TRBJ1-2, is as follows: DGGITQSPKYLFRKEGQNVTLSCEQNLNHDAMYWYRQDPGQGLRLIYYSQIVNDFQKGDIAEGYSVSREKKESFPLTVTSAQKNPTAFYLCASSNIRQEIDGYTFGSGTRLTVV.